The 12 T cell receptor beta chains below all came from one sample that was sequenced in a study of blood T cells in healthy people across ages. Primed by a sample-barcoded 5' primer and a J-beta primer mix, a second PCR proceeded for about 6 to 12 cycles. TCRdb analysed the 5' RACE reads with MiXCR anew, one entry per CDR3 protein. The table lists some 1.5 million distinct CDR3 sequences, 28% of them singletons. Sequencing input: blood. Receptor source: a young woman in good health.

The J gene is TRBJ1-2, the V gene TRBV29-1, with D tentatively TRBD1 (6 bases). Germline lookup yields CDR1 SQVTM and CDR2 ANQGSEA. CDR3 length equals 12 residues. CDR3 in DNA: TGCAGGGGGGACACCGCGAAGGATGGCTACACCTTC. This codes for CRGDTAKDGYTF.

This chain links TRBV6-5 with TRBJ1-5, with unresolved D. This CDR3 comprises 15 residues. Trimming left V 0 bases short and J 6 bases short, with 12 bases between. From germline, CDR1 is MNHEY and CDR2 SVGAGI. In DNA form, the CDR3 reads TGTGCCAGCAGTTACTCTCGGTGGGGAGCTCAGCCCCAGCATTTT. Amino acid sequence: CASSYSRWGAQPQHF.

DNA of the CDR3: TGTGCCAGCAGCCAGACAGGGTCCGCCGGGGAGCTGTTTTTT. Amino acid sequence: CASSQTGSAGELFF. The chain is built from TRBV14 and TRBJ2-2, with TRBD1 matching 7 bases. The CDR3 is made up of 14 amino acids. J lost 6 bases, V lost 3 bases, and 4 bases had no gene match. Germline lookup yields CDR1 SGHDN and CDR2 FVKESK.

In this sample, this clonotype turned up a few times. The chain combines TRBV5-1 with TRBJ2-5; TRBD2 agrees at 7 bases. With V trimmed by 7 bases and J by 1 base, 10 bases remained unmatched. The CDR3 extends over 15 amino acids. CDR1 SGHRS and CDR2 YFSETQ come from the germline V gene. DNA for the CDR3: TGCGCCAGCGCCTTGTGGGGAGGGATCCAAGAGACCCAGTACTTC. Protein sequence: CASALWGGIQETQYF.

This clonotype was seen a handful of times. V is TRBV5-1 and J is TRBJ1-1; 9 nucleotides match TRBD1. The V gene end was trimmed by 2 bases and the J gene end by 7 bases; junction bases not matched to a gene: 6. Germline-derived CDR1 and CDR2 are SGHRS and YFSETQ. The CDR3 contains 14 residues. The DNA of the CDR3 is TGCGCCAGCAGCTTCGGGGGACAGGGCCTTGAAGCTTTCTTT. Translating gives CASSFGGQGLEAFF. The full variable domain, its missing parts supplied by reference TRBV5-1 and TRBJ1-1, is KAGVTQTPRYLIKTRGQQVTLSCSPISGHRSVSWYQQTPGQGLQFLFEYFSETQRNKGNFPGRFSGRQFSNSRSEMNVSTLELGDSALYLCASSFGGQGLEAFFGQGTRLTVV.

This clonotype has only a few counts. The chain combines TRBV7-6 with TRBJ2-5; weak D call: TRBD2 (5 bases). The V and J ends lost 5 bases and 11 bases respectively, with 27 bases between them. The CDR3 is 16 residues long. The germline V gene has CDR1 SGHVS and CDR2 FNYEAQ. For the CDR3, the DNA is TGTGCCAGCAGCGCCAACCACGCGGGCACTGCTGGGGAGCAGTACTTC. Translating gives CASSANHAGTAGEQYF.

This chain joins TRBV5-1 and TRBJ1-1; D not certain. There are 13 residues in the CDR3. V shed 4 bases and J shed 3 bases, with 10 bases lying between them. CDR1 and CDR2 from the germline V gene are SGHRS and YFSETQ. This CDR3 is CASSQIPDTEAFF. CDR3 nucleotides: TGCGCCAGCAGCCAAATCCCGGACACTGAAGCTTTCTTT.

The rearrangement uses TRBV29-1 and TRBJ1-5; no clear D gene. The CDR3 spans 15 residues. With 4 bases removed from V and 3 bases from J, the gap between germline ends came to 16 bases. Germline CDR1 SQVTM, CDR2 ANQGSEA. The CDR3 sequence is CSVVLTQRDNQPQHF. CDR3 coding DNA: TGCAGCGTTGTTTTGACTCAACGGGACAATCAGCCCCAGCATTTT.

This clonotype showed up just a few times. This chain connects TRBV4-1 to TRBJ2-5; 10 bases fit TRBD2. The V and J ends lost 2 bases and 4 bases, in that order; junction bases with no gene match: 13. The germline CDR1 and CDR2 sequences are MGHRA and YSYEKL. The CDR3 is 18 residues long. The CDR3 bases are TGCGCCAGCAGCCAAAGAGGGCGGGTTAGCGGGGGGCCAGAGACCCAGTACTTC. Translated, it gives CASSQRGRVSGGPETQYF.

This clonotype was seen more than once but under ten times. The V and J genes are TRBV7-9 and TRBJ2-7; 11 bases line up with TRBD1. This CDR3 is built from 16 residues. The germline gives CDR1 SEHNR, CDR2 FQNEAQ (reference sequence). V shed 4 bases and J 2 bases; nucleotides not matched to a gene: 7. The CDR3: CASSSGQGASTYEQYF. In nucleotides, the CDR3 is TGTGCCAGCAGCTCCGGACAGGGGGCGAGCACCTACGAGCAGTACTTC.

This clonotype was seen only a few times. The chain links TRBV3-1 to TRBJ2-5; no definite D call. The germline CDR1 and CDR2 sequences are LGHDT and YNNKEL (reference sequence). Deletions cut 2 bases from V and 5 bases from J, with 9 bases between. CDR3 length: 13 residues. CDR3 residues: CASSQNIGETQYF. The CDR3 coding sequence is TGTGCCAGCAGCCAAAACATTGGGGAGACCCAGTACTTC.

This clonotype was seen only a few times. V gene TRBV6-6 combines with J gene TRBJ2-1; TRBD1 is a possible D gene (6 bases). V lost 5 bases to trimming and J lost 4 bases, with 12 bases between them. From germline, CDR1 is MNHNY and CDR2 SVGAGI (reference sequence). CDR3 length: 14 residues. DNA for the CDR3: TGTGCCAGCAGTGCCCAGGACAGATACAATGAGCAGTTCTTC. Its translation is CASSAQDRYNEQFF.